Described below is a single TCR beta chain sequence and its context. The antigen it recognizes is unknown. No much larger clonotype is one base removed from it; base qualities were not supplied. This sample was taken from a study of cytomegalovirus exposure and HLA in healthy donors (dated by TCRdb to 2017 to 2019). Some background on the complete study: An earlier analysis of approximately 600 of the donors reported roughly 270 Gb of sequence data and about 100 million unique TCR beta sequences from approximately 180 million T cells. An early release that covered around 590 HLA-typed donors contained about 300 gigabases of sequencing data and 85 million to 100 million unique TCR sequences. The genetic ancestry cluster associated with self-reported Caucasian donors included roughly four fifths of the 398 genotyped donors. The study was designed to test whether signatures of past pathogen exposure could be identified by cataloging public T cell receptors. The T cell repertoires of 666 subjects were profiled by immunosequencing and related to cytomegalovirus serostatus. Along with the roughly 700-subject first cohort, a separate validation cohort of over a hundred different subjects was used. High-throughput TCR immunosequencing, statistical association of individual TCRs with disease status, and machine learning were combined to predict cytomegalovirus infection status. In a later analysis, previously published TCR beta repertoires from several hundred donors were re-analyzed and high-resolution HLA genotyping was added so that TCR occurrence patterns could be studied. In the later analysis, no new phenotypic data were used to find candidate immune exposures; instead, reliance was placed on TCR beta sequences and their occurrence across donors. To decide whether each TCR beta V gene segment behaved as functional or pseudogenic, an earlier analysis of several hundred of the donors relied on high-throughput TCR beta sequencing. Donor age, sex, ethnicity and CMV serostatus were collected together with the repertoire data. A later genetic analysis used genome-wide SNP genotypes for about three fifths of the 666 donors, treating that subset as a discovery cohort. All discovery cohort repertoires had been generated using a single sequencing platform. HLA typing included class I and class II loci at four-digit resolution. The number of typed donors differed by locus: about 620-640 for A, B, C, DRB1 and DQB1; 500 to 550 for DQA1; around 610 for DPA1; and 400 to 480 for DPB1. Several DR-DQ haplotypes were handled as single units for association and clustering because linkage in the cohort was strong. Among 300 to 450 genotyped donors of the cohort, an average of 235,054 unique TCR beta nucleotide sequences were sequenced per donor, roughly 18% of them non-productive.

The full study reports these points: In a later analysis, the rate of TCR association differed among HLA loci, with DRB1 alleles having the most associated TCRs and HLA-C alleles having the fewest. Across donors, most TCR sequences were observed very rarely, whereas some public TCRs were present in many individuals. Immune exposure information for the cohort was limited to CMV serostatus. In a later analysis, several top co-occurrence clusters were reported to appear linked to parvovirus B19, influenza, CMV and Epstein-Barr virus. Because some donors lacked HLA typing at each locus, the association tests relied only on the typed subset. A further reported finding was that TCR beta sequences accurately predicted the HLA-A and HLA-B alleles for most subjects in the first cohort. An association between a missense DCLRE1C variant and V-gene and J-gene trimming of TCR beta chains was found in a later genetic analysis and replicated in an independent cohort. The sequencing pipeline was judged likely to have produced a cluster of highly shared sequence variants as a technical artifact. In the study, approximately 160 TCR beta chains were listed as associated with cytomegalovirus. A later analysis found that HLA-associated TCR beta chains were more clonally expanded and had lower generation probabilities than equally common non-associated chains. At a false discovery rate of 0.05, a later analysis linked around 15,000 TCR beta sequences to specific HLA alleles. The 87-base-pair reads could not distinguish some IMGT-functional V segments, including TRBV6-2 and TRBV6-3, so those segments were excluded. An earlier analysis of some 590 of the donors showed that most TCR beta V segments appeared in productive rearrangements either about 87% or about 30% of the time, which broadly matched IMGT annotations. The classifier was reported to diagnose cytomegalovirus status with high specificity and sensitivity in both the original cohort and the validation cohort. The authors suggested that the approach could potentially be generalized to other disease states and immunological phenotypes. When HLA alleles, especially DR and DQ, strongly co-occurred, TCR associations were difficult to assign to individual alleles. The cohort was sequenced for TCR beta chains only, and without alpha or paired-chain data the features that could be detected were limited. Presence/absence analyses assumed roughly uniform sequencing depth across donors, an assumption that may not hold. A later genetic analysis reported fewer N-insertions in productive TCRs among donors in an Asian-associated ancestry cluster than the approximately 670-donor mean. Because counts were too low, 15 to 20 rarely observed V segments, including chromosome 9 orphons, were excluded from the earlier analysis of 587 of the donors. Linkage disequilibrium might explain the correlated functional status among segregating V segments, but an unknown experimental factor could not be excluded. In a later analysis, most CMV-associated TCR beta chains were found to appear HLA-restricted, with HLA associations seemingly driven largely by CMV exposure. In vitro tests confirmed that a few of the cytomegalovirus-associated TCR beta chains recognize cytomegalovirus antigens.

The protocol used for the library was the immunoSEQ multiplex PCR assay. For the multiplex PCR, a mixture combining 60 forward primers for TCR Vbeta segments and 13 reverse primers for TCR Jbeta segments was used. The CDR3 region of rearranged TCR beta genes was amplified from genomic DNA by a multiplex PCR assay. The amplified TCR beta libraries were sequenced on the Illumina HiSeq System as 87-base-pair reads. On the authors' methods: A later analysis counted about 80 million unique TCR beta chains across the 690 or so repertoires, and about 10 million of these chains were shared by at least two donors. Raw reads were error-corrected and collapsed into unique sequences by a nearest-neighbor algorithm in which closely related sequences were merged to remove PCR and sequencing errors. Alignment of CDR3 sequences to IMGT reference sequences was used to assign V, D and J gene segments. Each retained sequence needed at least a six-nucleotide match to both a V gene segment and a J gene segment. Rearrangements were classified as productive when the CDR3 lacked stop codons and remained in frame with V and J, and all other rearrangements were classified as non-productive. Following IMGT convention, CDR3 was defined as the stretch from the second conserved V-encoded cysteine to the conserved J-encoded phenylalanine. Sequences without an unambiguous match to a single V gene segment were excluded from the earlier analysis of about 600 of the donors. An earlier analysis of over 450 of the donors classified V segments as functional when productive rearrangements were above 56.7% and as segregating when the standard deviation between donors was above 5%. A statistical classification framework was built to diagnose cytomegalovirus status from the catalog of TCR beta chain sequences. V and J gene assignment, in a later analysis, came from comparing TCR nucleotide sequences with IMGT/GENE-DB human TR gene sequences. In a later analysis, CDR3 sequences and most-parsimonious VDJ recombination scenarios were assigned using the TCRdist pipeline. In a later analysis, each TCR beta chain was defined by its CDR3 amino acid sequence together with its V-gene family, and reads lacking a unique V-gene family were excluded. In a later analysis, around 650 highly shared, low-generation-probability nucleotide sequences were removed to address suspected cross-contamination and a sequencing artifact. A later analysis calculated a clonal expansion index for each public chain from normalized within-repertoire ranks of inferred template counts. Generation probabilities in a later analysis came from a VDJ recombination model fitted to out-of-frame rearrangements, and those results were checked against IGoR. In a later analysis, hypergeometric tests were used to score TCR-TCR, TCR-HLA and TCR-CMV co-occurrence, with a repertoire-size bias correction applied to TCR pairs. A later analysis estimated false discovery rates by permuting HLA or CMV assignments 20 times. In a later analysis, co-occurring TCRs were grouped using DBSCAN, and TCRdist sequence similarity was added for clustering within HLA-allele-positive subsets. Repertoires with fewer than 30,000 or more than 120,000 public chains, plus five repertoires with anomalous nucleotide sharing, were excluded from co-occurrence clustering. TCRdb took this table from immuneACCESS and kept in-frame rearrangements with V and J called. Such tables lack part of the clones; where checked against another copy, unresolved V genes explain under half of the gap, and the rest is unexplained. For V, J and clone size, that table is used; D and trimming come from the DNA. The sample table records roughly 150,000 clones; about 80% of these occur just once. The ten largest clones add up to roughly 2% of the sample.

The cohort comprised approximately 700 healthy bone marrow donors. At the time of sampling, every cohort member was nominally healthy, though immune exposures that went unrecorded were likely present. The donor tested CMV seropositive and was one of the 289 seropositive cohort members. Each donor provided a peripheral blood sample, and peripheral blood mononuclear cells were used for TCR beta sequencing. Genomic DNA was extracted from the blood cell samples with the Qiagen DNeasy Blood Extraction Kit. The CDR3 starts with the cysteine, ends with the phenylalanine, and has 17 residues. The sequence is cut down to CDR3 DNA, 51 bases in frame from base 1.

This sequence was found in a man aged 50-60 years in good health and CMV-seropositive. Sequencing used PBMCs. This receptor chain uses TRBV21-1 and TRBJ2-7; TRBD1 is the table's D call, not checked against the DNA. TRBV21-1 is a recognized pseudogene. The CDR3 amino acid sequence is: CASSKGLPGQGHHEQYF. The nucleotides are TGTGCCAGCAGCAAAGGCTTACCGGGACAGGGGCACCACGAGCAGTACTTC.